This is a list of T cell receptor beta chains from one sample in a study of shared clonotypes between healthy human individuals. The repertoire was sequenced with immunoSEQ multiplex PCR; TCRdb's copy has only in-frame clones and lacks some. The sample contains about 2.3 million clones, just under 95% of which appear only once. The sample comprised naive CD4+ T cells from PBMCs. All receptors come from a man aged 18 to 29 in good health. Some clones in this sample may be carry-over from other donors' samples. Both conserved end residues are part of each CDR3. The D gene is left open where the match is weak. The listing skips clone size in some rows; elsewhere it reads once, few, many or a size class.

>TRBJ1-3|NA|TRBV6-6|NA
TGTGCCAGCGGATCGACAGACTATTCACACACCATATATTTT
CASGSTDYSHTIYF
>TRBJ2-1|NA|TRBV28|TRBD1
TGTGCCAGCAGTTCACGTCAGGGGGCAAGGTACAATGAGCAGTTCTTC
CASSSRQGARYNEQFF
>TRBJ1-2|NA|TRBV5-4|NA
TGTGCCAGCAGCGGGAACAACAGGGTGAACTATGGCTACACCTTC
CASSGNNRVNYGYTF
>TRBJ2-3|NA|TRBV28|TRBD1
TGTGCCAGCAGACCATCCAGGGGGCTAGATACGCAGTATTTT
CASRPSRGLDTQYF
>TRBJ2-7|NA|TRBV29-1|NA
TGCAGCGTTGAATTCGCGACAGACTACGAGCAGTACTTC
CSVEFATDYEQYF
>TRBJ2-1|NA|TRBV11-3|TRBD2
TGTGCCAGCAGCTCCGGGACTAGCCACTACAATGAGCAGTTCTTC
CASSSGTSHYNEQFF
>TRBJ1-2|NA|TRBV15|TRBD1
TGTGCCACCAGCAGAGATGACAGGGGGCCAAGCGGCGGTGGCTACACCTTC
CATSRDDRGPSGGGYTF
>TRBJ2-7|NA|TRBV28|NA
TGTGCCACGACCCGCCTGGGACCCCCCACCTACGAGCAGTACTTC
CATTRLGPPTYEQYF
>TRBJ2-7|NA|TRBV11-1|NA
TGTGCCAGCAGCTTAGGGTCAGCCTACGAGCAGTACTTC
CASSLGSAYEQYF
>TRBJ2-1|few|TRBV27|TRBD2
TGTGCCAGCAGTTCCCCCCCCGGGACTAGCGGGAGGGCCTTTTACAATGAGCAGTTCTTC
CASSSPPGTSGRAFYNEQFF
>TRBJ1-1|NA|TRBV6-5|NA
TGTGCCAGCAGTTACTCTGCAGGGAACACTGAAGCTTTCTTT
CASSYSAGNTEAFF
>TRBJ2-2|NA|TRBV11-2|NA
TGTGCCAGCAAGCAGGGACGGGGGGAGCTGTTTTTT
CASKQGRGELFF
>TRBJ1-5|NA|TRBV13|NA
TGTGCCAGCAGCTTAAAGTCTCAGCCCCAGCATTTT
CASSLKSQPQHF
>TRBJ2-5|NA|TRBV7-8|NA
TGTGCCAGCACCCCTGATGCAGGGCATCAAGAGACCCAGTACTTC
CASTPDAGHQETQYF
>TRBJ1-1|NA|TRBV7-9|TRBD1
TGTGCCAGCAGCTTGTTGGTGGGACAGGGGAACACTGAAGCTTTCTTT
CASSLLVGQGNTEAFF
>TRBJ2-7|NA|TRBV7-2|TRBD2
TGTGCCAGCAGCTTAAGACTAGCGGGAGGGAACGAGCAGTACTTC
CASSLRLAGGNEQYF
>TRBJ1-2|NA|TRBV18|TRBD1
TGTGCCAGCTCATGGGACAGGGAAGGTTATGGCTACACCTTC
CASSWDREGYGYTF
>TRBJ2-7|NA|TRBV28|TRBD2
TGTGCCAGCAGTTCTAACCCCCTAGGACTAGGCTACGAGCAGTACTTC
CASSSNPLGLGYEQYF
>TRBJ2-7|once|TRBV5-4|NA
TGTGCCAGCAGCTTGTCAGGGGGGAAAACCCTCGAGCAGTACTTC
CASSLSGGKTLEQYF
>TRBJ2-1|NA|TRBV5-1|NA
TGCGCCAGCAGCTTGGTCGGGGATAGTGAGCAGTTCTTC
CASSLVGDSEQFF
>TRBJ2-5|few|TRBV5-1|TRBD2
TGCGCCAGCAGCGTAGCGGGAGGGTTCGGAGAGACCCAGTACTTC
CASSVAGGFGETQYF
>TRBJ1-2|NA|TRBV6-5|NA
TGTGCCAGCACCCCCGGGGGGGCTCAGATCTATGGCTACACCTTC
CASTPGGAQIYGYTF
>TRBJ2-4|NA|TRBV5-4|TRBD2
TGTGCCAGCAGCCCGGGGGGGGAGGACATTCAGTACTTC
CASSPGGEDIQYF
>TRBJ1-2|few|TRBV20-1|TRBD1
TGCAGTGCTCCACAGGGGTATGGCTACACCTTC
CSAPQGYGYTF
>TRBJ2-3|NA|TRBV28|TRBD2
TGTGCCAGCAGTTTACTAGCGGAGGGGACAGATACGCAGTATTTT
CASSLLAEGTDTQYF
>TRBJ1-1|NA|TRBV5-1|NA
TGCGCCAGCAGCTTGCAGGGGCAGGGCCTGAACACTGAAGCTTTCTTT
CASSLQGQGLNTEAFF
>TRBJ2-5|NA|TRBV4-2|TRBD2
TGTGCCAGCAGCCAAGGGGACGGGACTAGCGGGACTCAAGAGACCCAGTACTTC
CASSQGDGTSGTQETQYF
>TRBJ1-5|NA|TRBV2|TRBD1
TGTGCCAGCAACAGGGGCAATAGCAATCAGCCCCAGCATTTT
CASNRGNSNQPQHF
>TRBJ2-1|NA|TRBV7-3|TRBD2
TGTGCCAGCAGCTTAGGGACTAGCGGGCACAATGAGCAGTTCTTC
CASSLGTSGHNEQFF
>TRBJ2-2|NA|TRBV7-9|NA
TGTCTTTGGGGCGGGAAGAACACCGGGGAGCTGTTTTTT
CLWGGKNTGELFF
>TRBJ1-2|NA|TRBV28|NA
TGTGCCAGCAGCCGTCCGGACAGATCATATGGCTACACCTTC
CASSRPDRSYGYTF
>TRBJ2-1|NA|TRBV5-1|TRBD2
TGCGCCAGCAGCGGCTTAGCGGGGAGCTCCTACAATGAGCAGTTCTTC
CASSGLAGSSYNEQFF
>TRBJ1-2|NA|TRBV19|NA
TGTGCCAGTAGTATCCGGGGTGTCGATGGCTACACCTTC
CASSIRGVDGYTF
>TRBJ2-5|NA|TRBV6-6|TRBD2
TGTGCCAGCAACCTAGCGGGTCAAGAGACCCAGTACTTC
CASNLAGQETQYF
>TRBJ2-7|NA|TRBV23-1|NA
TGCGCCAGCAGTCCGTGGGAAGTAAGGTGCGACGAGCAGTACTTC
CASSPWEVRCDEQYF
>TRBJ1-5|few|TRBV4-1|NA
TGCGCCAGCAGCCAAGAGTTGTGGGAAGAAGTGCATTTT
CASSQELWEEVHF
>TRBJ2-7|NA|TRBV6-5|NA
TGTGCCAGCAGTTACGAAGACACAGGGTTCTACGAGCAGTACTTC
CASSYEDTGFYEQYF
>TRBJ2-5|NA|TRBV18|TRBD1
TGTGCCAGCTCACCAGTACAGGGGCAAGAGACCCAGTACTTC
CASSPVQGQETQYF
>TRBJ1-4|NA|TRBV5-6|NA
TGTGCCAGCAGCTTGCAGGGGATCAATGAAAAACTGTTTTTT
CASSLQGINEKLFF
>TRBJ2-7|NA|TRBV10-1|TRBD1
TGCGCCAGCAGTGAGTGGAATCCGACAGGGGCGCGATGGCCCGAGCAGTACTTC
CASSEWNPTGARWPEQYF
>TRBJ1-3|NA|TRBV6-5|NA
TGTGCCAGCAGTTACTCGAAGGGGAGATCGGGAAACACCATATATTTT
CASSYSKGRSGNTIYF
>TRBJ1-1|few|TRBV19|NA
TGTGCCAGTAGTAGTCAGGGGCTTGGCACTGAAGCTTTCTTT
CASSSQGLGTEAFF
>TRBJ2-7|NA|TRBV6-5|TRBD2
TGTACCGGGGCGGGAGCGCGCTACGAGCAGTACTTC
CTGAGARYEQYF